This paragraph covers one T cell receptor beta chain sequence. The clone's antigen remains unknown. There are no base qualities to consult, and no much larger clone falls within one base. The sample is drawn from a study of blood T cell repertoires in COVID-19 (dated by TCRdb to 2020 to 2022). Regarding the complete study: Samples from collaborators originated in the United States, Italy and Spain and spanned both the acute and convalescent phases of COVID-19. The dataset comprised deeply sampled blood TCRbeta repertoires from subjects exposed to, actively infected with, or recovered from COVID-19. The sample metadata nearly always contained a de-identified subject ID, COVID-19 status, age in years and sex. Where HLA class I and class II types were available, the types were taken from metadata supplied by the sample provider, not from assay-based typing. Samples were obtained from the ongoing ImmuneRACE study (first 160 participants) and from about 1,300 subjects provided by 6 global collaborators. A freely available public database, intended as a resource for researchers studying the immune response to SARS-CoV-2, is where the repertoires were released. The prospective study material was composed of cDNA or gDNA derived from T cells, B-cell-depleted T cells, or PBMCs.

TCRbeta CDR3 regions were amplified from genomic DNA using the immunoSEQ Assay, a bias-controlled multiplex PCR. Regarding the original processing steps: The number of nucleated cells in each sample was estimated by amplification of reference gene primers within the assay. To quantify the absolute abundance of each unique TCRbeta CDR3 rearrangement, sequence reads were collapsed and filtered. For each sample, productive Simpson clonality was calculated as the square root of Simpson's diversity index across productive rearrangements. Imported from immuneACCESS, the table was reduced by TCRdb to in-frame sequences with V and J called. These copies leave out some clones; in studies compared against another copy, an unresolved V gene accounts for under half, and the cause of the remainder is not known. Clonal size and the V and J genes are those of that table, whereas D and trimming came from the DNA. The sample table holds approximately 230,000 clones, of which approximately 90% were seen once. About 2.2% of the sample is held by the ten biggest clonotypes.

Points the paper makes about the study in general: Clinical and demographic metadata were provided uncurated, with the amount varying by source and participant.

Based on the germline V gene, the CDR1 and CDR2 sequences are SGHDT and YYEEEE. Deletion took 0 bases off V and 4 bases off J, with a span of 8 bases between the germline ends. The CDR3 numbers 14 residues from cysteine through phenylalanine. Only the CDR3 region is kept as DNA, spanning 42 bases read in frame from base 1. Another Seattle source contributed samples from volunteer blood donors who had recovered from COVID-19. Whole blood was collected in K2EDTA tubes by collaborating institutions according to the institutions' own protocols. For TCRbeta analysis, collaborators shipped samples in one of three forms: frozen whole blood, isolated PBMCs, or DNA extracted from either of those sample types.

This sequence originates from a young man who had recovered from COVID-19. Sequences were obtained from peripheral blood. The chain is assembled from TRBV5-6 and TRBJ1-5; no D gene is confidently identified. The base sequence is TGTGCCAGCAGCTTGGGACAACAGAATCAGCCCCAGCATTTT. Its translation is CASSLGQQNQPQHF.